A selection of T cell receptor beta chains follows, all from one sample in a study of monozygotic twins with inflammatory bowel disease. TCRdb reanalyzed the 5' RACE reads, giving one entry per CDR3 protein sequence and no DNA. This repertoire includes about 330,000 distinct CDR3 sequences. The sequenced sample was blood. These receptors originate from a human donor with ulcerative colitis or Crohn's disease, or a healthy co-twin of an affected twin (not recorded which). Both conserved end residues are part of each CDR3. Each record gives: J gene, V gene, CDR3 protein.

j_call: TRBJ1-6; v_call: TRBV5-6; cdr3_aa: CASSLTGRGSRNSPLHF
j_call: TRBJ2-7; v_call: TRBV23-1; cdr3_aa: CASRGTDPGYEQYF
j_call: TRBJ2-2; v_call: TRBV15; cdr3_aa: CATSRKTGAGELFF
j_call: TRBJ2-4; v_call: TRBV10-3; cdr3_aa: CAISESTGGGNIQYF
j_call: TRBJ2-2; v_call: TRBV9; cdr3_aa: CASSETSGGELFF
j_call: TRBJ1-6; v_call: TRBV28; cdr3_aa: CASSRRDRPYNSPLHF
j_call: TRBJ2-1; v_call: TRBV3-1; cdr3_aa: CASTRGSGTRLNEQFF
j_call: TRBJ1-2; v_call: TRBV7-9; cdr3_aa: CASSLQPGDRGYTF
j_call: TRBJ1-1; v_call: TRBV5-6; cdr3_aa: CASSLWDLHNTEAFF
j_call: TRBJ2-1; v_call: TRBV5-1; cdr3_aa: CASSLSRDEQFF
j_call: TRBJ2-3; v_call: TRBV6-2/TRBV6-3; cdr3_aa: CASSYSGLADRHHTQYF
j_call: TRBJ2-1; v_call: TRBV29-1; cdr3_aa: CSVSPENEQFF
j_call: TRBJ2-5; v_call: TRBV4-1; cdr3_aa: CASSHVQETQYF
j_call: TRBJ2-3; v_call: TRBV12-3/TRBV12-4; cdr3_aa: CASSFDSYTQYF
j_call: TRBJ2-7; v_call: TRBV28; cdr3_aa: CASSFGTRSGYEQYF
j_call: TRBJ2-2; v_call: TRBV6-2/TRBV6-3; cdr3_aa: CASRDHRATGELFF
j_call: TRBJ1-5; v_call: TRBV6-5; cdr3_aa: CASSYAFTDGRNQPQHF
j_call: TRBJ2-3; v_call: TRBV7-3; cdr3_aa: CASSRPQGTQYF
j_call: TRBJ1-2; v_call: TRBV12-3/TRBV12-4; cdr3_aa: CASSRGGPNYGYTF
j_call: TRBJ1-3; v_call: TRBV18; cdr3_aa: CASSPPLGAGNTIYF
j_call: TRBJ2-1; v_call: TRBV4-3; cdr3_aa: CASSPALAGSQFREQFF
j_call: TRBJ2-6; v_call: TRBV5-1; cdr3_aa: CASSLDGPGGAGANVLTF
j_call: TRBJ2-2; v_call: TRBV5-1; cdr3_aa: CASKREWSTGELFF
j_call: TRBJ2-3; v_call: TRBV6-5; cdr3_aa: CASSYSFPGRSTDTQYF
j_call: TRBJ2-7; v_call: TRBV5-5; cdr3_aa: CASSIERGPSYEQYF
j_call: TRBJ2-1; v_call: TRBV20-1; cdr3_aa: CSAENLKRGIYGEQFF
j_call: TRBJ2-5; v_call: TRBV5-6; cdr3_aa: CASSLYNLQETQYF
j_call: TRBJ1-2; v_call: TRBV6-1; cdr3_aa: CASRTGTGSNYGYTF
j_call: TRBJ1-2; v_call: TRBV20-1; cdr3_aa: CSARPFNYGYTF
j_call: TRBJ1-2; v_call: TRBV4-1; cdr3_aa: CASSQMRDRSGYTF
j_call: TRBJ2-7; v_call: TRBV30; cdr3_aa: CAWSVRMGGSNYEQYF
j_call: TRBJ1-2; v_call: TRBV18; cdr3_aa: CASSPIEAHGYTF
j_call: TRBJ2-7; v_call: TRBV7-9; cdr3_aa: CASSPIPPRTGSYEQYF
j_call: TRBJ1-1; v_call: TRBV5-1; cdr3_aa: CASSLGQGIWVTEAFF
j_call: TRBJ2-1; v_call: TRBV5-1; cdr3_aa: CASSLGAGGTYGNEQFF
j_call: TRBJ2-2; v_call: TRBV27; cdr3_aa: CASSIGLNTGELFF
j_call: TRBJ1-1; v_call: TRBV7-2; cdr3_aa: CASSPQGKNTEAFF
j_call: TRBJ1-1; v_call: TRBV10-3; cdr3_aa: CAISQDRGRQAFF
j_call: TRBJ2-6; v_call: TRBV10-2; cdr3_aa: CASSRDRGGTGANVLTF
j_call: TRBJ2-4; v_call: TRBV5-4; cdr3_aa: CASSLWQENMQYF
j_call: TRBJ2-5; v_call: TRBV5-1; cdr3_aa: CASSLDQGKTQYF
j_call: TRBJ1-5; v_call: TRBV12-3/TRBV12-4; cdr3_aa: CASSQRDEEGQPQHF
j_call: TRBJ2-1; v_call: TRBV9; cdr3_aa: CASSVAPGTLDEQFF
j_call: TRBJ2-3; v_call: TRBV6-5; cdr3_aa: CASSFLAGEEDTQYF
j_call: TRBJ2-7; v_call: TRBV20-1; cdr3_aa: CSAPQGAYEQYF
j_call: TRBJ2-7; v_call: TRBV20-1; cdr3_aa: CSAPPGTGVIYEQYF
j_call: TRBJ2-5; v_call: TRBV7-6; cdr3_aa: CASSPGYSYQETQYF
j_call: TRBJ2-2; v_call: TRBV6-2/TRBV6-3; cdr3_aa: CASSTLTNTGELFF
j_call: TRBJ2-1; v_call: TRBV4-1; cdr3_aa: CASSQEGAGTIYEQFF
j_call: TRBJ1-6; v_call: TRBV7-9; cdr3_aa: CASTPDRNNSPLHF
j_call: TRBJ2-2; v_call: TRBV2; cdr3_aa: CASSPLAGGAGELFF
j_call: TRBJ2-3; v_call: TRBV3-1; cdr3_aa: CASSQDSGGSTDTQYF
j_call: TRBJ1-5; v_call: TRBV12-3/TRBV12-4; cdr3_aa: CASSFDRGASNQPQHF
j_call: TRBJ2-3; v_call: TRBV5-4; cdr3_aa: CASSSRGADTQYF
j_call: TRBJ2-1; v_call: TRBV6-5; cdr3_aa: CASSYSSSGGLSEQFF
j_call: TRBJ2-2; v_call: TRBV7-2; cdr3_aa: CASIRGPGELFF
j_call: TRBJ1-5; v_call: TRBV28; cdr3_aa: CASTRRQGRNQPQHF
j_call: TRBJ1-2; v_call: TRBV2; cdr3_aa: CASSEDGLGSYGYTF
j_call: TRBJ2-3; v_call: TRBV5-1; cdr3_aa: CASSLRADSTDTQYF